The 14 T cell receptor beta chains listed next were all sequenced from one sample in a study of OX40 agonist ivuxolimab in advanced cancers. The table came from immunoSEQ multiplex PCR; TCRdb's copy has only in-frame clones and leaves some out. The sample shows about 58,000 clones, approximately 78% of them seen only once. The sequencing here drew on CD4+ or CD8+ T cells sorted from blood, taken in a trial of the OX40 agonist ivuxolimab. These receptors were taken from an adult with an advanced solid tumor such as melanoma, head and neck, liver or kidney cancer.

This chain links TRBV5-1 with TRBJ1-1; D is perhaps TRBD1 (6 bases). The CDR3 is 15 residues long. Trimming removed 0 bases at V and 1 base at J, with 10 bases between. Germline loops: CDR1 SGHRS, CDR2 YFSETQ. CDR3 sequence: CASSLAGGRNTEAFF. The CDR3 region has the DNA TGCGCCAGCAGCTTGGCCGGGGGGCGGAACACTGAAGCTTTCTTT.

This clone was recorded a few times. The chain combines TRBV10-2 with TRBJ2-7; a possible D gene is TRBD1 (6 bases). CDR3 length: 18 residues. Per germline, CDR1 WSHSY and CDR2 SAAADI. V was clipped by 0 bases and J by 0 bases, with 18 bases between them. The CDR3 here is CASSESLFGTRSSYEQYF. The CDR3 DNA is TGCGCCAGCAGTGAGTCTCTTTTTGGGACAAGGAGCTCCTACGAGCAGTACTTC.

This clone was observed a single time. This rearrangement joins TRBV6-1 to TRBJ2-5; D not certain. Looked up from germline, CDR1 is MNHNS and CDR2 is SASEGT. The V gene lost 7 bases and the J gene lost 5 bases, with 8 bases spanning the gap. The CDR3 is 11 residues long. The CDR3 nucleotides read TGTGCCAGCACTTCGGTGGAGACCCAGTACTTC. Residues: CASTSVETQYF.

The rearrangement joins TRBV19 to TRBJ2-2; the D gene is possibly TRBD2 (6 bases). Germline assignment: CDR1 LNHDA and CDR2 SQIVND (reference sequence). The CDR3 is 15 amino acids. The germline V and J ends were trimmed by 7 bases and 5 bases, with 17 bases remaining between them. CDR3 in DNA: TGTGCCAGTACCGACTCCCGGAGGGGTACCGGGGAGCTGTTTTTT. This translates into CASTDSRRGTGELFF.

V is TRBV19 and J is TRBJ1-1, with D unclear. There are 13 residues in the CDR3. Germline assignment: CDR1 LNHDA and CDR2 SQIVND (reference sequence). V lost 6 bases and J 4 bases, leaving 12 bases between the germline ends. The CDR3 sequence: CASRWASATEAFF. DNA for the CDR3: TGTGCCAGTAGATGGGCGTCAGCCACTGAAGCTTTCTTT.

This clone was counted between two and nine times. The chain couples TRBV7-8 to TRBJ1-3, with a weak D call TRBD1 (6 bases). The CDR3 sequence is 15 residues long. Germline V gene lookup returns CDR1 SGHVS and CDR2 FQNEAQ. V was trimmed by 5 bases and J by 3 bases, leaving 14 bases between them. CDR3 in DNA: TGTGCCAGCAGCCCGGGGGGGGCGAGTGGAAACACCATATATTTT. It codes for CASSPGGASGNTIYF.

The sample holds a few counts of this clone. Here the CDR3 reads CASMRWDTGELFF. The CDR3 nucleotides read TGTGCCAGCATGAGGTGGGACACCGGGGAGCTGTTTTTT. This chain joins TRBV27 and TRBJ2-2; D gene unclear. Germline V gene data show CDR1 as MNHEY and CDR2 as SMNVEV (reference sequence). The CDR3 covers 13 residues. V lost 7 bases to trimming and J lost 3 bases, with 9 bases between them.

This chain uses TRBV9 with TRBJ2-3; 9 nucleotides agree with TRBD2. V shed 2 bases and J 0 bases; nucleotides not matched to a gene: 4. The CDR3 is 16 amino acids. From germline, CDR1 is SGDLS and CDR2 YYNGEE. Written as DNA, the CDR3 is TGTGCCAGCAGCGTGGGACTAGCAGCAAGCACAGATACGCAGTATTTT. Amino acids: CASSVGLAASTDTQYF. Complete variable domain (other parts from reference TRBV9 and TRBJ2-3): DSGVTQTPKHLITATGQRVTLRCSPRSGDLSVYWYQQSLDQGLQFLIQYYNGEERAKGNILERFSAQQFPDLHSELNLSSLELGDSALYFCASSVGLAASTDTQYFGPGTRLTVL.

This clone appeared once. The rearrangement uses TRBV7-9 and TRBJ1-3; unclear D gene. Germline V gives CDR1 SEHNR, CDR2 FQNEAQ (reference sequence). This CDR3 is 15 amino acids long. Trimming pared 0 bases from V and 3 bases from J, leaving 9 bases between. CDR3 in DNA: TGTGCCAGCAGCTTAGCGGGCTTGGGTGGAAACACCATATATTTT. It specifies CASSLAGLGGNTIYF.

The chain recombines TRBV2 with TRBJ1-2; no clear D gene. V lost 6 bases and J 5 bases, leaving 10 bases between the germline ends. Looked up from germline, CDR1 is SNHLY and CDR2 is FYNNEI. This CDR3 spans 12 amino acids. The CDR3 DNA is TGTGCCAGCAGAACGTACGAGTATGGCTACACCTTC. Translating it yields CASRTYEYGYTF.

The J gene is TRBJ1-5, the V gene TRBV29-1; the match to TRBD1 covers 8 bases. Trimming at V came to 8 bases and at J to 2 bases, leaving 5 bases not matched to a gene. Germline CDR1 SQVTM, CDR2 ANQGSEA. The CDR3 totals 13 residues. In nucleotides, the CDR3 is TGCAGCACCGGACAGGGTGGCAATCAGCCCCAGCATTTT. Protein sequence: CSTGQGGNQPQHF.

This chain links TRBV25-1 with TRBJ1-2; D is unresolved. The V gene lost 10 bases and the J gene lost 8 bases, with 20 bases spanning the gap. CDR3 length: 13 amino acids. Germline-derived CDR1 and CDR2 are MGHDK and SYGVNS. In nucleotides, the CDR3 is TGTGCCATCGAGCTCCCCGGGAGAGGCGGCTACACCTTC. This codes for CAIELPGRGGYTF.

The CDR3: CASSLSGVRIQETQYF. The CDR3 DNA sequence: TGTGCCAGCAGTTTATCAGGCGTCCGAATCCAAGAGACCCAGTACTTC. This rearrangement joins TRBV27 to TRBJ2-5; D is unclear. The CDR3 sequence is 16 residues long. V was shortened by 0 bases and J by 1 base, with 12 bases between the two germline ends. Germline V CDR1 and CDR2: MNHEY, SMNVEV (reference sequence).

This clone was detected once. The chain uses TRBV7-8 and TRBJ1-1, with D unclear. Germline loops: CDR1 SGHVS, CDR2 FQNEAQ. V lost 2 bases and J lost 8, with 12 bases in between. The CDR3 extends over 13 amino acids. CDR3 amino acids: CASSLLLGTEAFF. The CDR3 region has the DNA TGTGCCAGCAGCTTATTGCTGGGTACGGAAGCTTTCTTT. Complete variable domain (other parts from reference TRBV7-8 and TRBJ1-1): GAGVSQSPRYKVAKRGQDVALRCDPISGHVSLFWYQQALGQGPEFLTYFQNEAQLDKSGLPSDRFFAERPEGSVSTLKIQRTQQEDSAVYLCASSLLLGTEAFFGQGTRLTVV.